Following are 5 T cell receptor beta chains from one sample sequenced in a study of tumor-infiltrating lymphocytes in oesophageal squamous cell carcinoma. TCRdb reanalysed the PCR reads using MiXCR and keeps one entry per CDR3 protein. The sample records fewer than 20,000 distinct CDR3 sequences, less than 45% being singletons. The specimen sequenced was normal esophageal tissue next to the tumor. These receptors were obtained from a male donor with esophageal squamous cell carcinoma.

The gene calls are TRBV7-2 and TRBJ2-1; 14 bases match TRBD2. The CDR3 is made up of 18 amino acids. Trimming at V came to 1 base and at J to 3 bases, leaving 5 bases not matched to a gene. Germline V CDR1 and CDR2: SGHTA, FQGNSA. As DNA, the CDR3 is TGTGCCAGCAGCTTAGAGGGGACTAGCGGGAGATTCTACAATGAGCAGTTCTTC. Its protein product is CASSLEGTSGRFYNEQFF.

A few counts support this clonotype. This chain links TRBV2 with TRBJ2-7, with 10 bases identical to TRBD1. The CDR3 loop spans 13 amino acids. The germline V gene encodes CDR1 SNHLY and CDR2 FYNNEI. J was trimmed by 6 bases and V by 7 bases; bases with no gene match: 6. For the CDR3, the DNA is TGTGCCAGCATTCCGGGACAGGGGCGCGAGCAGTACTTC. Its protein is CASIPGQGREQYF.

Ten or more counts support this clonotype. The chain recombines TRBV6-1 with TRBJ2-7; D is undetermined. The CDR3 covers 14 residues. Per the germline V gene, CDR1 is MNHNS and CDR2 is SASEGT. The V end lost 5 bases, the J end lost 3 bases, and 14 bases lay between the germline ends. The CDR3 sequence is CASSPAGPNYEQYF. CDR3 nucleotide sequence: TGTGCCAGCAGTCCGGCAGGACCAAACTACGAGCAGTACTTC.

This clonotype has a count of ten or more. Being one base from a much bigger clone, this may be a read error. V is TRBV6-1 and J is TRBJ2-7, with 11 positions matching TRBD2. Germline CDR1 and CDR2: MNHNS and SASEGT. This CDR3 comprises 15 residues. The ends lost 5 bases at V and 7 bases at J; junction bases unmatched: 10. CDR3 sequence (DNA): TGTGCCAGCAGTTGGCTAGCGGGAGGCGGTGATGAGCAGTACTTC. Amino acid sequence: CASSWLAGGGDEQYF.

This chain joins TRBV9 and TRBJ2-7; D perhaps matches TRBD1 (5 bases). This CDR3 region has 14 residues. Trimming took 0 bases from V and 1 from J, leaving 8 bases between them. Germline assignment: CDR1 SGDLS and CDR2 YYNGEE. The CDR3 nucleotides are TGTGCCAGCAGCGTAGAGGGGTCGTCCTACGAGCAGTACTTC. This gives the protein CASSVEGSSYEQYF.